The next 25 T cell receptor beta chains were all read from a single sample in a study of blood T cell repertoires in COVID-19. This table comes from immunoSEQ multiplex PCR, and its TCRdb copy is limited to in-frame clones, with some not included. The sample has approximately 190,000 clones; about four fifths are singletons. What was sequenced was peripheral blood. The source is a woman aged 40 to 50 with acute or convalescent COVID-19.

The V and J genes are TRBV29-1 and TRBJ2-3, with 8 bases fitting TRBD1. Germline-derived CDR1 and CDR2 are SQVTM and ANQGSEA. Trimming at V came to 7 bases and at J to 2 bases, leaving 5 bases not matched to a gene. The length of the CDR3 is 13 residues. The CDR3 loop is CSGRDRNTDTQYF. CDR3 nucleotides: TGCAGCGGGAGGGACAGGAACACAGATACGCAGTATTTT.

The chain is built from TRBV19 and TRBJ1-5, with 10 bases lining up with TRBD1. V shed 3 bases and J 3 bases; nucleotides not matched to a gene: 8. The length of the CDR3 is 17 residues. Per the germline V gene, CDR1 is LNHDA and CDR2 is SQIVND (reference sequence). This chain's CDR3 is CASSMQGGTGVNQPQHF. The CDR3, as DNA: TGTGCCAGTAGTATGCAGGGTGGGACAGGGGTCAATCAGCCCCAGCATTTT.

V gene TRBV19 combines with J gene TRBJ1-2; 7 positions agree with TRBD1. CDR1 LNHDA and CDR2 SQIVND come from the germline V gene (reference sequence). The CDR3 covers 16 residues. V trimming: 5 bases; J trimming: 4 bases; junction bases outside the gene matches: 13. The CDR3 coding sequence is TGTGCCAGTAGTTCTTTTCGGGACAGCTGGTCCTATGGCTACACCTTC. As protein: CASSSFRDSWSYGYTF.

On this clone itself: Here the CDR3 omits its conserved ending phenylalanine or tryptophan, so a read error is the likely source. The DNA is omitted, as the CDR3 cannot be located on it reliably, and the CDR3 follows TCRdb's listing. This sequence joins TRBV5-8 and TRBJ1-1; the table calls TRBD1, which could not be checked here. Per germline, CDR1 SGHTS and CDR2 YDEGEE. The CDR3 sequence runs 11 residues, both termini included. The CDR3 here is CASSAGQIGVR.

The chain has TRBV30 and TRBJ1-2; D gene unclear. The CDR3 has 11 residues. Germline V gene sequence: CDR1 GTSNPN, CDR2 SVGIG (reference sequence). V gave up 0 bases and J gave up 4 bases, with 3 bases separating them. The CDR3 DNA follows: TGTGCCTGGAGTGTGAGCTATGGCTACACCTTC. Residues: CAWSVSYGYTF. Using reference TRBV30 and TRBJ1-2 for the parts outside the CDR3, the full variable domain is SQTIHQWPATLVQPVGSPLSLECTVEGTSNPNLYWYRQAAGRGLQLLFYSVGIGQISSEVPQNLSASRPQDRQFILSSKKLLLSDSGFYLCAWSVSYGYTFGSGTRLTVV.

CDR3 in amino acids: CASSLYQGSTFF. The DNA for the CDR3 is TGCGCCAGCAGCTTATATCAGGGGTCAACTTTCTTT. This sequence joins TRBV5-1 and TRBJ1-1; a weak D match, TRBD1 (6 bases). V lost 2 bases and J 12 bases, leaving 14 bases between the germline ends. The germline V gene has CDR1 SGHRS and CDR2 YFSETQ. This CDR3 contains 12 residues.

DNA of the CDR3: TGTGCCAGCTGCCTAGTACGCTACGAGCAGTACTTC. This codes for CASCLVRYEQYF. The rearrangement joins TRBV2 to TRBJ2-7; no clear D. Trimming left V 8 bases short and J 3 bases short, with 11 bases between. The V gene's germline CDR1 is SNHLY and CDR2 FYNNEI. CDR3 length: 12 amino acids.

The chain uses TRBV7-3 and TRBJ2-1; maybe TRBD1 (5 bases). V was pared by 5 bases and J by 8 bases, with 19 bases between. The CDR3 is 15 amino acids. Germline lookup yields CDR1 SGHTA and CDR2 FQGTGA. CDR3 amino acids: CASSPQGFESDEQFF. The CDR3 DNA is TGTGCCAGCAGCCCTCAGGGATTCGAAAGCGATGAGCAGTTCTTC.

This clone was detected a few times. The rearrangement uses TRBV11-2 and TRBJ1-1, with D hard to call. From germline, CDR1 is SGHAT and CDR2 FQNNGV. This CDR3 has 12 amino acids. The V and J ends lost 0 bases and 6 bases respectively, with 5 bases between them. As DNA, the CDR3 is TGTGCCAGCAGCTTAGACAGGTCTGAAGCTTTCTTT. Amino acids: CASSLDRSEAFF.

The DNA of the CDR3 is TGTGCCAGCAGCGCCGCTCCGGGACTAGCGTATTCTACCGGGGAGCTGTTTTTT. It yields the protein CASSAAPGLAYSTGELFF. The chain employs TRBV2 and TRBJ2-2; 10 bases map to TRBD2. Trimming took 6 bases from V and 5 from J; bases not matched to a gene: 15. CDR3 length equals 18 residues. The germline V gene encodes CDR1 SNHLY and CDR2 FYNNEI.

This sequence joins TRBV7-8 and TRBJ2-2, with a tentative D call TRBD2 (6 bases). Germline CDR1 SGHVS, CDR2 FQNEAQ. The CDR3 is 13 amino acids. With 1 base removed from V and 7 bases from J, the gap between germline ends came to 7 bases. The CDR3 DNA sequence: TGTGCCAGCAGCTTAGGGCGGGGCGGGGAGCTGTTTTTT. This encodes CASSLGRGGELFF.

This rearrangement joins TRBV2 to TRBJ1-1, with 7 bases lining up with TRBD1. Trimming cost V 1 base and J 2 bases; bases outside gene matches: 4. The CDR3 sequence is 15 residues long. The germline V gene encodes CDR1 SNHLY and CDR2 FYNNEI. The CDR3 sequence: CASSEDRGKNTEAFF. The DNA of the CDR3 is TGTGCCAGCAGTGAAGACAGGGGAAAAAACACTGAAGCTTTCTTT. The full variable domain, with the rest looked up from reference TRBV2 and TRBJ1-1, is EPEVTQTPSHQVTQMGQEVILRCVPISNHLYFYWYRQILGQKVEFLVSFYNNEISEKSEIFDDQFSVERPDGSNFTLKIRSTKLEDSAMYFCASSEDRGKNTEAFFGQGTRLTVV.

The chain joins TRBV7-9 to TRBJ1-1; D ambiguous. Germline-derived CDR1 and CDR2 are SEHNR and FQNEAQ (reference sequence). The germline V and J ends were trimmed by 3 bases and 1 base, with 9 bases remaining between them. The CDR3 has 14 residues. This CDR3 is CASSFGPQNTEAFF. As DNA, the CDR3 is TGTGCCAGCAGCTTTGGGCCACAGAACACTGAAGCTTTCTTT. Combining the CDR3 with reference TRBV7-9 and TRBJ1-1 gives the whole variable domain DTGVSQNPRHKITKRGQNVTFRCDPISEHNRLYWYRQTLGQGPEFLTYFQNEAQLEKSRLLSDRFSAERPKGSFSTLEIQRTEQGDSAMYLCASSFGPQNTEAFFGQGTRLTVV.

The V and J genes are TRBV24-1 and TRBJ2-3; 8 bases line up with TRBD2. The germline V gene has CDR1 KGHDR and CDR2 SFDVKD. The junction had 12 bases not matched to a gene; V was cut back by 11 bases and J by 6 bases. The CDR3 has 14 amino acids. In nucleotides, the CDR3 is TGTGCCAGCCGTGGGAGCGGGAGTAGGGATACGCAGTATTTT. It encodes CASRGSGSRDTQYF.

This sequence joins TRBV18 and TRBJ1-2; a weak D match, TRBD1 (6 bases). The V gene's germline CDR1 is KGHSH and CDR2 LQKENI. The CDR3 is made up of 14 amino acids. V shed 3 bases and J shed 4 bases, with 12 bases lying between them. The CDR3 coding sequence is TGTGCCAGCTCACCGTTTGACAGGATCTATGGCTACACCTTC. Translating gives CASSPFDRIYGYTF.

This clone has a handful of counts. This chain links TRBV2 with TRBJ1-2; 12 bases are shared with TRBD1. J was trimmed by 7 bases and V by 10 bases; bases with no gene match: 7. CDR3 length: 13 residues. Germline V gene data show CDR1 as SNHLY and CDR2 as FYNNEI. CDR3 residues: CATTGQGAGGYTF. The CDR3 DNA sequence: TGTGCCACAACGGGACAGGGGGCTGGTGGCTACACCTTC.

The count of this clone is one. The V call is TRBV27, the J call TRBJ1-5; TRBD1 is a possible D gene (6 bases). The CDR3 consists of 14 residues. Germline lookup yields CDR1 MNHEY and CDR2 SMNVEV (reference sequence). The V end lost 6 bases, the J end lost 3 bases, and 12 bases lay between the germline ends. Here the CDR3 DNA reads TGTGCCAGCAGCCAGGGACACTTCAATCAGCCCCAGCATTTT. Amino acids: CASSQGHFNQPQHF.

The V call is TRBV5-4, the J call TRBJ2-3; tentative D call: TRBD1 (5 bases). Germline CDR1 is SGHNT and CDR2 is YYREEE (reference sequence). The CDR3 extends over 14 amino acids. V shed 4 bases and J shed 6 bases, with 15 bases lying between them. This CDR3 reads CASSGQGSGDTQYF. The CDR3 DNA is TGTGCCAGCAGCGGCCAGGGTTCGGGTGATACGCAGTATTTT.

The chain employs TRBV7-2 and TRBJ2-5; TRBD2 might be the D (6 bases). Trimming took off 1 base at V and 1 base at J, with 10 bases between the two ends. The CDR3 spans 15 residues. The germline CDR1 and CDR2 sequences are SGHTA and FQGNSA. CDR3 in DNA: TGTGCCAGCAGCTTAGACGGGAGAACCCAAGAGACCCAGTACTTC. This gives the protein CASSLDGRTQETQYF.

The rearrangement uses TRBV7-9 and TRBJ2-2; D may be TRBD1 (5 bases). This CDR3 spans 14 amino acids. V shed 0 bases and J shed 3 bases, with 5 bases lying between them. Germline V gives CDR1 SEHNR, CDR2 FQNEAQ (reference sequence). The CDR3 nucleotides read TGTGCCAGCAGCTTAGCGGGGCACACCGGGGAGCTGTTTTTT. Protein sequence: CASSLAGHTGELFF.

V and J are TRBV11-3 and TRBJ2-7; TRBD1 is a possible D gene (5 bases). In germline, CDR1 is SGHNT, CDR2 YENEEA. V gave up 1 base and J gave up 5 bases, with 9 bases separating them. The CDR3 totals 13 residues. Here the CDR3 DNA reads TGTGCCAGCAGCTTAGGTATGGACAACGAGCAGTACTTC. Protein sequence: CASSLGMDNEQYF. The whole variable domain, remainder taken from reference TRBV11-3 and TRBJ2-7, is EAGVVQSPRYKIIEKKQPVAFWCNPISGHNTLYWYLQNLGQGPELLIRYENEEAVDDSQLPKDRFSAERLKGVDSTLKIQPAELGDSAVYLCASSLGMDNEQYFGPGTRLTVT.

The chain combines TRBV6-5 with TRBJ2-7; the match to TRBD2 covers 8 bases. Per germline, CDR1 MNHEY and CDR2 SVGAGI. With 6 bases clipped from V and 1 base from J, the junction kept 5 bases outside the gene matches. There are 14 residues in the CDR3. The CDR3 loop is CASRRAGESYEQYF. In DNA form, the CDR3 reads TGTGCCAGCAGACGAGCGGGAGAGTCCTACGAGCAGTACTTC.

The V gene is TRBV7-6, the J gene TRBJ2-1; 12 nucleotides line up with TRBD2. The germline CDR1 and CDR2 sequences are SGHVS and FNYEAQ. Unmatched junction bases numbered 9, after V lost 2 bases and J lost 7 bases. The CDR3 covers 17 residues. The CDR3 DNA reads TGTGCCAGCAGCTTATCTGTGGGACTAGCGGGCCGTAATGAGCAGTTCTTC. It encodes CASSLSVGLAGRNEQFF.

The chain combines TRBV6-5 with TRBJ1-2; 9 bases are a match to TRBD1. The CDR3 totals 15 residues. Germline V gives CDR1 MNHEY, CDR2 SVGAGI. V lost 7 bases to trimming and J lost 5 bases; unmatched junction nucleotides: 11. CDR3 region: CASNRGTGLPYGYTF. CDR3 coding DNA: TGTGCCAGCAACCGAGGGACAGGGCTCCCTTATGGCTACACCTTC.

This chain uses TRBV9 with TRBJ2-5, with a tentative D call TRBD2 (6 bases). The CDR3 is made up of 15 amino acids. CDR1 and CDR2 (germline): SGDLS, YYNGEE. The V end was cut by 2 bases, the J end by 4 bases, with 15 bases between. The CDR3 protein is CASSVTGVLGETQYF. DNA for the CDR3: TGTGCCAGCAGCGTCACGGGGGTTTTGGGAGAGACCCAGTACTTC.